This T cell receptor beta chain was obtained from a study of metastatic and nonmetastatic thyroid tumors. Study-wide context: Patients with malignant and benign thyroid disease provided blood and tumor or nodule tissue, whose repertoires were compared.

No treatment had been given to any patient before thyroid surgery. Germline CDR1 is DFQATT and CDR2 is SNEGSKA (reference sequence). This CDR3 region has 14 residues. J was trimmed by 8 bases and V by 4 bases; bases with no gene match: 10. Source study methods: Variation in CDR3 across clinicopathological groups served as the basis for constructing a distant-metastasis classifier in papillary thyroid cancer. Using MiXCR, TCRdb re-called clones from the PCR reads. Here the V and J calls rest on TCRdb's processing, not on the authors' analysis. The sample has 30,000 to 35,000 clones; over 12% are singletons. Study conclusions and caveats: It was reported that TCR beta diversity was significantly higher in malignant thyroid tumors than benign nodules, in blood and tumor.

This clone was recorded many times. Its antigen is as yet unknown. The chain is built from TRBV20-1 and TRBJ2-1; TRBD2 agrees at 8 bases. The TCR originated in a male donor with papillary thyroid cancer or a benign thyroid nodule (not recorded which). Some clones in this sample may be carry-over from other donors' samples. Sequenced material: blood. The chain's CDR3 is CSAIEAGVIDEQFF. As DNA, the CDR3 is TGCAGTGCTATCGAAGCGGGAGTAATCGATGAGCAGTTCTTC.